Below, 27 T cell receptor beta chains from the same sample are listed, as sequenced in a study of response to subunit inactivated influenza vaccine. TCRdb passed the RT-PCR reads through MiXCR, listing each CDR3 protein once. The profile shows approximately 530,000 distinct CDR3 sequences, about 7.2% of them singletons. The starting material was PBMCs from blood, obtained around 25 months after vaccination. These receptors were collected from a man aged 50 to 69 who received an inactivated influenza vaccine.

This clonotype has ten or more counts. Written as DNA, the CDR3 is TGTGCCAGCAGCCAAGATCAGCCAGGGGATTCTGGAAACACCATATATTTT. This gives the protein CASSQDQPGDSGNTIYF. The chain recombines TRBV14 with TRBJ1-3; possible D gene TRBD1, 6 bases. The CDR3 has 17 residues. The V end lost 0 bases, the J end lost 1 base, and 13 bases lay between the germline ends. Germline CDR1 SGHDN, CDR2 FVKESK. Combining the CDR3 with reference TRBV14 and TRBJ1-3 gives the whole variable domain EAGVTQFPSHSVIEKGQTVTLRCDPISGHDNLYWYRRVMGKEIKFLLHFVKESKQDESGMPNNRFLAERTGGTYSTLKVQPAELEDSGVYFCASSQDQPGDSGNTIYFGEGSWLTVV.

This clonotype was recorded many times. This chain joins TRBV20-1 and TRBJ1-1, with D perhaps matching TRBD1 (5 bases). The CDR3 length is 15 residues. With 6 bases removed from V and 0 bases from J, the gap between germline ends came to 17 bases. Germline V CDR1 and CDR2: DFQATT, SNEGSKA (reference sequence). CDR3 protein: CSASGPGRLNTEAFF. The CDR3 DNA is TGCAGTGCGAGTGGGCCGGGGCGGTTGAACACTGAAGCTTTCTTT.

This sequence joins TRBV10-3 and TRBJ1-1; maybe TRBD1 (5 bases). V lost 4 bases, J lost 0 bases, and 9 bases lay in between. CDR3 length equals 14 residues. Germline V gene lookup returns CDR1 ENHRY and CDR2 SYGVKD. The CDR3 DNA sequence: TGTGCCATCAGTGCCGGGACGGTGAACACTGAAGCTTTCTTT. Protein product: CAISAGTVNTEAFF.

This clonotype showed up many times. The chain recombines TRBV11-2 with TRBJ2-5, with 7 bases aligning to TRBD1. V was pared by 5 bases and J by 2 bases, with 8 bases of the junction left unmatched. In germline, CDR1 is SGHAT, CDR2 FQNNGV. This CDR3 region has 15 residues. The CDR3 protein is CASSRGQTIQETQYF. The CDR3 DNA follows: TGTGCCAGCAGCCGGGGACAGACCATACAAGAGACCCAGTACTTC.

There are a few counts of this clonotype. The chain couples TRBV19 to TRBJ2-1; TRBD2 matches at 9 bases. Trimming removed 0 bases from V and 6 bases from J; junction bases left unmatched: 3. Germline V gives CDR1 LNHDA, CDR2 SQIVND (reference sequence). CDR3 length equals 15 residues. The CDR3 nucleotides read TGTGCCAGTAGTATAGAAAGCGGGGGGTCCAATGAGCAGTTCTTC. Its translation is CASSIESGGSNEQFF.

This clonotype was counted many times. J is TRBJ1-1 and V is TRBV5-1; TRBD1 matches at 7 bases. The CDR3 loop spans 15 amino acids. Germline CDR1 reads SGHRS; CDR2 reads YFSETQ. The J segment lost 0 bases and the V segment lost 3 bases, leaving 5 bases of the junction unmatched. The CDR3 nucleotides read TGCGCCAGCAGCTCGGAGGGACAGATGAACACTGAAGCTTTCTTT. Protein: CASSSEGQMNTEAFF.

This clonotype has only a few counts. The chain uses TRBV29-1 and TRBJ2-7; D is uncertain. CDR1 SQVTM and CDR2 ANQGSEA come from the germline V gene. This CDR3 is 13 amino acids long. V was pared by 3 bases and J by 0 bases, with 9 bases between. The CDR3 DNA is TGCAGCGTTGATCTGGGTACCTCCTACGAGCAGTACTTC. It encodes CSVDLGTSYEQYF.

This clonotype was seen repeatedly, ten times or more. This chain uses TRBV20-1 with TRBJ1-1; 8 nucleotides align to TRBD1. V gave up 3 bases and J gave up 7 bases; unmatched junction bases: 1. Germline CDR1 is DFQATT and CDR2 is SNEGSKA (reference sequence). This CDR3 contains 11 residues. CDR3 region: CSARDRVEAFF. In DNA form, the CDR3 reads TGCAGTGCTAGGGACAGGGTTGAAGCTTTCTTT.

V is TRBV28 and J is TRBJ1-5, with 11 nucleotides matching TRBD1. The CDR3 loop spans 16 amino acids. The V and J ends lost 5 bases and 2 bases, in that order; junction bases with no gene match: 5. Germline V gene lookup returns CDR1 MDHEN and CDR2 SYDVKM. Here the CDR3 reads CASSRDRGSGNQPQHF. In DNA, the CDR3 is TGTGCCAGCAGTCGGGACAGGGGGTCGGGCAATCAGCCCCAGCATTTT.

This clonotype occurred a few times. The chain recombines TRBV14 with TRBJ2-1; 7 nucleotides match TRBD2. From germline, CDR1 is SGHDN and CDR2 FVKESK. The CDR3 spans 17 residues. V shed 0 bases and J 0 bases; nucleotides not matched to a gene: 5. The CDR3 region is CASSQEDGGSSYNEQFF. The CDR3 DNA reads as TGTGCCAGCAGCCAAGAGGACGGCGGGAGCTCCTACAATGAGCAGTTCTTC.

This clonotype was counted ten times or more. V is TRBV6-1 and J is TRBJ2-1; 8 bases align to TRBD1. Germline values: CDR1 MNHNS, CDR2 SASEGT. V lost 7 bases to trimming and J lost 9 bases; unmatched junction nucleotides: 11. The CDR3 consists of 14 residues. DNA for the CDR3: TGTGCCAGCACTGTCTCCGGGACAGGTAGTGAGCAGTTCTTC. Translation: CASTVSGTGSEQFF.

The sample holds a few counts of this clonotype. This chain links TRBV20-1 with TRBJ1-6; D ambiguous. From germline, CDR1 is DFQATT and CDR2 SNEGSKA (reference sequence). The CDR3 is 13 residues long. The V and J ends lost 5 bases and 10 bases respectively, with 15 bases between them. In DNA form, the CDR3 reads TGCAGTGCTCCGGACGGACTACAGTCACCCCTCCACTTT. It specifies CSAPDGLQSPLHF.

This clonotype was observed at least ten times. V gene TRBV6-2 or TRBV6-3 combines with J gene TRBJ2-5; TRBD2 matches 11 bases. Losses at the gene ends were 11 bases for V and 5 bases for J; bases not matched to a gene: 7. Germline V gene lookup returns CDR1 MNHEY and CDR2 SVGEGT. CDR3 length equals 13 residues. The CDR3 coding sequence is TGTGCCGGAAAGACTAGCGGGGATGAGACCCAGTACTTC. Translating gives CAGKTSGDETQYF.

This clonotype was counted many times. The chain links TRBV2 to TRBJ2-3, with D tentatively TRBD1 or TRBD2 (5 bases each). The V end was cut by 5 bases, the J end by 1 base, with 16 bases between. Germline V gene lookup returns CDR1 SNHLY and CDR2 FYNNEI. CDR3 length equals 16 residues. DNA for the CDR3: TGTGCCAGCAGTCCACCCACCGGGACGCGCACAGATACGCAGTATTTT. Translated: CASSPPTGTRTDTQYF.

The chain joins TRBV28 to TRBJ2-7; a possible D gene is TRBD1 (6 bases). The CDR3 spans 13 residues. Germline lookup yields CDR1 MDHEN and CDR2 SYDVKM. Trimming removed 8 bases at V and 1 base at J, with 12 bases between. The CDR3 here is CASASGQSYEQYF. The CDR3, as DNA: TGTGCCAGCGCCTCGGGACAATCCTACGAGCAGTACTTC.

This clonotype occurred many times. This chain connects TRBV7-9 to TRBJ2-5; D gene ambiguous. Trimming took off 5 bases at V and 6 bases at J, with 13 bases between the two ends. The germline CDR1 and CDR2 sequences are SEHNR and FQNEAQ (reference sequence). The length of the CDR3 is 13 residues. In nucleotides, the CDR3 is TGTGCCAGCAGCCCGAGGACCGGACAGACCCAGTACTTC. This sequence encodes CASSPRTGQTQYF.

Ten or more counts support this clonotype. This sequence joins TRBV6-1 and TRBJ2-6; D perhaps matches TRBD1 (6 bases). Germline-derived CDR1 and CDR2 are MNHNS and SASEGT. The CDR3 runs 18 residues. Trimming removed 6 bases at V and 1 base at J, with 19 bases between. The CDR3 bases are TGTGCCAGCAGAAGACACCGGGCCACAGGGTCTGGGGCCAACGTCCTGACTTTC. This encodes CASRRHRATGSGANVLTF.

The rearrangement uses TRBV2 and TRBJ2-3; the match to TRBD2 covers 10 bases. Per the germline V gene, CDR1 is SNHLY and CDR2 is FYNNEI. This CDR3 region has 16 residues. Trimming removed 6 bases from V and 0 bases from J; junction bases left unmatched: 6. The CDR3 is CASRPRLAGSTDTQYF. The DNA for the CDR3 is TGTGCCAGCAGACCAAGACTAGCGGGTAGCACAGATACGCAGTATTTT.

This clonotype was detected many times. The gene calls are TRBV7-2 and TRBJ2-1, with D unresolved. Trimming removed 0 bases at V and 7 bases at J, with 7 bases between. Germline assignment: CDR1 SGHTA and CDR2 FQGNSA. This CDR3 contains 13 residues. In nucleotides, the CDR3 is TGTGCCAGCAGCTTAGCGCTAGTTAATGAGCAGTTCTTC. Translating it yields CASSLALVNEQFF.

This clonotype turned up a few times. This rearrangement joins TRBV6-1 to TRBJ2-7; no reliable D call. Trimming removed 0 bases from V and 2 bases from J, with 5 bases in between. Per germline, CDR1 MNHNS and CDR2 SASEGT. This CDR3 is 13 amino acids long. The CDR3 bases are TGTGCCAGCAGTGAAGCAACAGCCTACGAGCAGTACTTC. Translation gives CASSEATAYEQYF.

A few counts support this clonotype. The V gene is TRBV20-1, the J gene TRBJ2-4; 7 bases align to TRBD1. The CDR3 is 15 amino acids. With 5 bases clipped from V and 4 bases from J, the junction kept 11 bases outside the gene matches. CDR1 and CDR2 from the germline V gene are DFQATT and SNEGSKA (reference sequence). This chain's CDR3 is CSAQGDPGSKNIQYF. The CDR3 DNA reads TGCAGTGCTCAGGGGGACCCCGGTTCGAAAAACATTCAGTACTTC.

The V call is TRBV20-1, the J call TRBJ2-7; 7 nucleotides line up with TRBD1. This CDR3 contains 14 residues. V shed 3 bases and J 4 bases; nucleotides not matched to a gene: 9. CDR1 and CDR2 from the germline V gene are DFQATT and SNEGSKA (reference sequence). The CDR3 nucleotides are TGCAGTGCTAGTGTGCCGGGACAGCTATACGAGCAGTACTTC. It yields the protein CSASVPGQLYEQYF.

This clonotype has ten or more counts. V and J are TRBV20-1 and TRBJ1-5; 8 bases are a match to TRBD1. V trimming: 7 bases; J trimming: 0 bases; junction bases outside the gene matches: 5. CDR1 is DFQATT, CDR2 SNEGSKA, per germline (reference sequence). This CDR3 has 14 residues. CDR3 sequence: CSGRTGISNQPQHF. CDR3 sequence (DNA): TGCAGTGGTAGGACAGGGATTAGCAATCAGCCCCAGCATTTT.

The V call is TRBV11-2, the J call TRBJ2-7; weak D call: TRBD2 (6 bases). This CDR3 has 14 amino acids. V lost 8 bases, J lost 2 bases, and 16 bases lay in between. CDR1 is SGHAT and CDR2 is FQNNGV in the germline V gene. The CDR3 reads CASLSPGLTYEQYF. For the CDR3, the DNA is TGTGCCAGCCTTTCTCCGGGACTTACCTACGAGCAGTACTTC.

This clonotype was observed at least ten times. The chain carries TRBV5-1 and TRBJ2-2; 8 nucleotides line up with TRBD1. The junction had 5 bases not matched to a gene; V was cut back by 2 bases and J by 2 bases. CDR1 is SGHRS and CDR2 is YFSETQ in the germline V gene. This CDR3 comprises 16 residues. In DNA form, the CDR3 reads TGCGCCAGCAGCTTCCGACAGGGGACTAACACCGGGGAGCTGTTTTTT. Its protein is CASSFRQGTNTGELFF.

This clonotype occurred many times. CDR3 in amino acids: CASSLFGGAGDTQYF. CDR3 sequence (DNA): TGTGCCAGCAGTTTATTTGGGGGGGCCGGAGATACGCAGTATTTT. V and J are TRBV12-3 or TRBV12-4 and TRBJ2-3; tentative D call: TRBD2 (7 bases). The CDR3 sequence is 15 residues long. V was pared by 2 bases and J by 5 bases, with 14 bases between.

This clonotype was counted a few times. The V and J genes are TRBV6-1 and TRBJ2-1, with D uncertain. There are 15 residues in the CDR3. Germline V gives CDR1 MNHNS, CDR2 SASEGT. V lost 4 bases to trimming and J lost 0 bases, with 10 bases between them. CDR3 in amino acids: CASSGGLDSYNEQFF. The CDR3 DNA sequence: TGTGCCAGCAGTGGTGGTCTAGACTCCTACAATGAGCAGTTCTTC.